A selection of T cell receptor beta chains follows, all from one sample in a study of early T cells in non-severe SARS-CoV-2 infection. One entry per CDR3 protein results from TCRdb running MiXCR on the 5' RACE reads. Here the sample spans roughly 61,000 distinct CDR3 sequences, approximately 13% being singletons. Sequencing used whole blood, obtained at baseline. All receptors come from an adult who was a healthcare worker with PCR-confirmed SARS-CoV-2 infection or an uninfected control (not recorded which). Each CDR3 is given with its conserved first and last residue. The D gene is left open where the match is weak. A clone size is listed for some rows: how often the clone was seen (once, few, many), or a class if it is expanded.

DNA: TGCGCCAGCAGCTTGGGACAGGGCTACACCGGGGAGCTGTTTTTT
CDR3: CASSLGQGYTGELFF
J: TRBJ2-2
D: TRBD1
V: TRBV5-1
size: few

DNA: TGCGCCACCCAAAGGACAGGGTGGACCGGGGAGCTGTTTTTT
CDR3: CATQRTGWTGELFF
J: TRBJ2-2
D: TRBD1
V: TRBV5-1
size: many

DNA: TGCAGTGCTAGCTGGACAGGGACCAATCAGCCCCAGCATTTT
CDR3: CSASWTGTNQPQHF
J: TRBJ1-5
D: TRBD1
V: TRBV20-1
size: many

DNA: TGTGCCAGCCGAGGGGCGGGTGCTAGCACAGATACGCAGTATTTT
CDR3: CASRGAGASTDTQYF
J: TRBJ2-3
D: NA
V: TRBV7-2
size: few

DNA: TGTGCCAGTAGTAGAGAACCGGGACAGACCCATGGCTACACCTTC
CDR3: CASSREPGQTHGYTF
J: TRBJ1-2
D: TRBD1
V: TRBV19
size: once

DNA: TGTGCCAGCAGCCGAGGGGAAGATACGCAGTATTTT
CDR3: CASSRGEDTQYF
J: TRBJ2-3
D: NA
V: TRBV11-3
size: NA

DNA: TGTGCTAGCAGCTTAGCAGGGAACACTGAAGCTTTCTTT
CDR3: CASSLAGNTEAFF
J: TRBJ1-1
D: NA
V: TRBV27
size: many

DNA: TGCGCCAGCAGCTTGTGGTCCTCACAGGGCTACGAGCAGTACTTC
CDR3: CASSLWSSQGYEQYF
J: TRBJ2-7
D: NA
V: TRBV5-1
size: once

DNA: TGTGCCAGCAGTATAGGTAGGGGGTCTCACTACGAGCAGTACTTC
CDR3: CASSIGRGSHYEQYF
J: TRBJ2-7
D: NA
V: TRBV27
size: few

DNA: TGTGCCATCAGTGTAGGGGACATGAACACTGAAGCTTTCTTT
CDR3: CAISVGDMNTEAFF
J: TRBJ1-1
D: NA
V: TRBV10-3
size: NA

DNA: TGTGCCAGCAGTTCCTACTCTGGGGCCAACGTCCTGACTTTC
CDR3: CASSSYSGANVLTF
J: TRBJ2-6
D: NA
V: TRBV6-5
size: medium-sized

DNA: TGTGCCAGCGTAGGTCCGACAGAGACCCAGTACTTC
CDR3: CASVGPTETQYF
J: TRBJ2-5
D: NA
V: TRBV2
size: few

DNA: TGTGCCAGCAGTCCCGCCGGCTGGGGGATCGAGCAGTACTTC
CDR3: CASSPAGWGIEQYF
J: TRBJ2-7
D: NA
V: TRBV28
size: once

DNA: TGCGCCAGCAGCTTGACTGTCTCGGGAGAGCAGTACTTC
CDR3: CASSLTVSGEQYF
J: TRBJ2-7
D: NA
V: TRBV5-1
size: NA

DNA: TGTGCCAGCAGTGACACGGAGAACACTGAAGCTTTCTTT
CDR3: CASSDTENTEAFF
J: TRBJ1-1
D: NA
V: TRBV12-3/TRBV12-4
size: few

DNA: TGTGCCAGCAGCTCAGTCCTGGGAGAGCAGTACTTC
CDR3: CASSSVLGEQYF
J: TRBJ2-7
D: NA
V: TRBV7-9
size: NA